These 20 T cell receptor beta chains were sequenced from one sample in a study of T cells and Merkel cell carcinoma outcomes. Only in-frame clones appear in the TCRdb table, and some are missing; sequencing was by immunoSEQ multiplex PCR. The sample comprises about 320 clones, about 94% of which are singletons, and 5.1% rests with the top ten. Sequences were obtained from tumor tissue from Merkel cell carcinoma. The source of these receptors is a human donor with Merkel cell carcinoma.

J is TRBJ2-1 and V is TRBV28, with D uncertain. This CDR3 contains 22 residues. Trimming pared 3 bases from V and 0 bases from J, leaving 30 bases between. Germline values: CDR1 MDHEN, CDR2 SYDVKM. In DNA form, the CDR3 reads TGTGCCAGCAGTTTGGGGAAATACTACGGGCAAATCGACTTCAGCTCCTACAATGAGCAGTTCTTC. Translating gives CASSLGKYYGQIDFSSYNEQFF.

This chain uses TRBV5-6 with TRBJ2-1, with 10 bases lining up with TRBD2. This CDR3 is built from 16 residues. Germline assignment: CDR1 SGHDT and CDR2 YYEEEE. Trimming cost V 6 bases and J 3 bases; bases outside gene matches: 9. The CDR3 nucleotides read TGTGCCAGCAACCCAGGGAGCGGGAGGGTCTACAATGAGCAGTTCTTC. This translates into CASNPGSGRVYNEQFF.

This clone was counted once. The chain employs TRBV4-2 and TRBJ2-1; TRBD1 aligns across 8 bases. The CDR3 contains 17 residues. Trimming at V came to 3 bases and at J to 7 bases, leaving 14 bases not matched to a gene. CDR1 is LGHNA, CDR2 YNFKEQ, per germline. The CDR3 loop reads CASSQGLGTGPSNEQFF. DNA of the CDR3: TGTGCCAGCAGCCAGGGGTTGGGGACAGGCCCGTCGAATGAGCAGTTCTTC.

This chain links TRBV7-1 with TRBJ2-7, with D perhaps being TRBD1 or TRBD2 (5 bases each). TRBV7-1 is flagged as an ORF with uncertain function. This CDR3 comprises 17 residues. Trimming pared 4 bases from V and 0 bases from J, leaving 19 bases between. The CDR3, as DNA: TGTGCCAGCAGCTTATTCCCGGGACCGAGGAGCTCCTACGAGCAGTACTTC. Protein: CASSLFPGPRSSYEQYF.

This clone was recorded only once. The chain couples TRBV7-9 to TRBJ2-1, with TRBD1 identical over 7 bases. Germline assignment: CDR1 SEHNR and CDR2 FQNEAQ (reference sequence). CDR3 length: 13 amino acids. J gave up 8 bases and V 3 bases, and 4 bases lay outside the gene matches. The CDR3 DNA reads as TGTGCCAGCAGCTTTGACAGGGAGCATGAGCAGTTCTTC. It translates to CASSFDREHEQFF. Variable domain in full (rest from reference TRBV7-9 and TRBJ2-1): DTGVSQNPRHKITKRGQNVTFRCDPISEHNRLYWYRQTLGQGPEFLTYFQNEAQLEKSRLLSDRFSAERPKGSFSTLEIQRTEQGDSAMYLCASSFDREHEQFFGPGTRLTVL.

This rearrangement joins TRBV28 to TRBJ2-1; 9 bases align to TRBD1. The CDR3 spans 15 residues. The germline V gene encodes CDR1 MDHEN and CDR2 SYDVKM. Trimming at V came to 7 bases and at J to 5 bases, leaving 9 bases not matched to a gene. CDR3 nucleotide sequence: TGTGCCAGCAATCCGGACAGGGGCGCTAACAATGAGCAGTTCTTC. Amino acid sequence: CASNPDRGANNEQFF. The full variable domain, its missing parts supplied by reference TRBV28 and TRBJ2-1, is DVKVTQSSRYLVKRTGEKVFLECVQDMDHENMFWYRQDPGLGLRLIYFSYDVKMKEKGDIPEGYSVSREKKERFSLILESASTNQTSMYLCASNPDRGANNEQFFGPGTRLTVL.

The chain couples TRBV12-5 to TRBJ1-5, with D maybe TRBD1 (5 bases). This CDR3 has 15 amino acids. The V end was cut by 6 bases, the J end by 0 bases, with 12 bases between. From germline, CDR1 is LGHNT and CDR2 FRNRAP. In nucleotides, the CDR3 is TGTGCTAGTGGCCAGGGTACGAGTAGCAATCAGCCCCAGCATTTT. It translates to CASGQGTSSNQPQHF.

This chain connects TRBV11-2 to TRBJ2-5; 8 positions match TRBD2. V lost 5 bases to trimming and J lost 5 bases; unmatched junction nucleotides: 10. This CDR3 region has 15 residues. Germline-derived CDR1 and CDR2 are SGHAT and FQNNGV. In DNA form, the CDR3 reads TGTGCCAGCAGCCCTGGACTAGCCGAGACGGAGACCCAGTACTTC. Amino acids: CASSPGLAETETQYF.

The rearrangement joins TRBV7-9 to TRBJ2-7, with TRBD1 as a possible D gene (6 bases). Germline V gene lookup returns CDR1 SEHNR and CDR2 FQNEAQ (reference sequence). The CDR3 totals 13 residues. Trimming stripped 5 bases from V and 2 bases from J, with 10 bases between. The CDR3 protein is CASSPRGPYEQYF. The CDR3 DNA reads as TGTGCCAGCAGCCCCAGGGGCCCCTACGAGCAGTACTTC.

DNA of the CDR3: TGCGCCAGCAGCTCCTCCGGGGTGCGGGGGGCTAAAGAGACCCAGTACTTC. It is translated as CASSSSGVRGAKETQYF. The chain has TRBV5-1 and TRBJ2-5; 8 positions agree with TRBD2. V shed 3 bases and J 3 bases; nucleotides not matched to a gene: 13. CDR1 SGHRS and CDR2 YFSETQ come from the germline V gene. This CDR3 has 17 residues. Combining the CDR3 with reference TRBV5-1 and TRBJ2-5 gives the whole variable domain KAGVTQTPRYLIKTRGQQVTLSCSPISGHRSVSWYQQTPGQGLQFLFEYFSETQRNKGNFPGRFSGRQFSNSRSEMNVSTLELGDSALYLCASSSSGVRGAKETQYFGPGTRLLVL.

The gene calls are TRBV1 and TRBJ1-2. TRBV1 is a documented pseudogene. The CDR3 sequence is 16 residues long. CDR3 bases: TGCACCAGCAGACAATCATGTGTGCGAAAGACCTATGGCTACACCTTC. Translating gives CTSRQSCVRKTYGYTF.

The chain combines TRBV30 with TRBJ1-4; no clear D gene. Trimming shortened V by 7 bases and J by 8 bases, and 14 bases separated the two germline ends. The V gene's germline CDR1 is GTSNPN and CDR2 SVGIG (reference sequence). This CDR3 has 12 residues. CDR3 DNA sequence: TGTGCCTTCGCCACGTTGGGGGAAAAACTGTTTTTT. Translating gives CAFATLGEKLFF.

The CDR3 nucleotides are TGTGCCAGCAGCGGCAGACGGGGGGCTACTACAGATACGCAGTATTTT. Amino acid sequence: CASSGRRGATTDTQYF. The chain links TRBV9 to TRBJ2-3; TRBD2 is a possible D gene (7 bases). Trimming removed 3 bases at V and 3 bases at J, with 17 bases between. Germline V gives CDR1 SGDLS, CDR2 YYNGEE. The CDR3 totals 16 residues. Drawing the rest from reference TRBV9 and TRBJ2-3, the complete variable domain is DSGVTQTPKHLITATGQRVTLRCSPRSGDLSVYWYQQSLDQGLQFLIQYYNGEERAKGNILERFSAQQFPDLHSELNLSSLELGDSALYFCASSGRRGATTDTQYFGPGTRLTVL.

The chain is built from TRBV20-1 and TRBJ2-7; D remains unclear. The germline V gene encodes CDR1 DFQATT and CDR2 SNEGSKA (reference sequence). CDR3 length equals 11 residues. Trimming removed 7 bases from V and 4 bases from J, with 11 bases in between. DNA of the CDR3: TGCAGTGTTTACGACGGATACGAGCAGTACTTC. The encoded protein is CSVYDGYEQYF.

The chain combines TRBV11-3 with TRBJ2-3; tentatively, D is TRBD1 (6 bases). There are 14 residues in the CDR3. The germline V gene has CDR1 SGHNT and CDR2 YENEEA. V gave up 4 bases and J gave up 1 base, with 9 bases separating them. The DNA of the CDR3 is TGTGCCAGCAGCTCTCGGACAGGCACAGATACGCAGTATTTT. Protein sequence: CASSSRTGTDTQYF. Full variable domain (outside the CDR3, taken from reference TRBV11-3 and TRBJ2-3): EAGVVQSPRYKIIEKKQPVAFWCNPISGHNTLYWYLQNLGQGPELLIRYENEEAVDDSQLPKDRFSAERLKGVDSTLKIQPAELGDSAVYLCASSSRTGTDTQYFGPGTRLTVL.

The rearrangement links TRBV6-6 to TRBJ1-2; maybe TRBD1 (5 bases). V lost 7 bases and J 4 bases, leaving 10 bases between the germline ends. In germline, CDR1 is MNHNY, CDR2 SVGAGI (reference sequence). This CDR3 has 12 residues. For the CDR3, the DNA is TGTGCCAGCACTGGGGGTGGCTATGGCTACACCTTC. It translates to CASTGGGYGYTF.

The rearrangement joins TRBV27 to TRBJ2-7; tentatively, D is TRBD2 (5 bases). CDR1 is MNHEY, CDR2 SMNVEV, per germline (reference sequence). The CDR3 runs to 15 residues. Trimming removed 0 bases from V and 1 base from J, with 10 bases in between. This CDR3 is CASSLSRAGSYEQYF. The DNA for the CDR3 is TGTGCCAGCAGTTTATCACGCGCGGGTTCCTACGAGCAGTACTTC.

The rearrangement links TRBV7-7 to TRBJ2-1; 10 bases align to TRBD1. The trim removed 5 bases at V and 5 bases at J, leaving 6 bases unmatched. The CDR3 has 15 amino acids. Germline lookup yields CDR1 SSHAT and CDR2 FNYEAQ (reference sequence). The CDR3 loop reads CASSADRGPNNEQFF. The CDR3 nucleotides are TGTGCCAGCAGCGCCGACAGGGGGCCCAACAATGAGCAGTTCTTC.

This clone showed up just a few times. V usage is TRBV18 and J usage is TRBJ1-1; no definite D call. The CDR3 sequence is 13 residues long. The V end was cut by 3 bases, the J end by 1 base, with 6 bases between. CDR1 and CDR2 (germline): KGHSH, LQKENI. CDR3 protein: CASSPLGNTEAFF. The CDR3 DNA reads as TGTGCCAGCTCACCTCTAGGGAACACTGAAGCTTTCTTT.

This clone has only one observation. This chain links TRBV7-6 with TRBJ2-6; 11 nucleotides match TRBD2. Germline CDR1 reads SGHVS; CDR2 reads FNYEAQ. The V segment lost 1 base and the J segment 2 bases; nucleotides outside the gene matches: 4. This CDR3 is 18 amino acids long. The CDR3 spells CASSLDSGGAPGANVLTF. The CDR3 DNA reads as TGTGCCAGCAGCTTAGATAGCGGGGGGGCTCCTGGGGCCAACGTCCTGACTTTC.